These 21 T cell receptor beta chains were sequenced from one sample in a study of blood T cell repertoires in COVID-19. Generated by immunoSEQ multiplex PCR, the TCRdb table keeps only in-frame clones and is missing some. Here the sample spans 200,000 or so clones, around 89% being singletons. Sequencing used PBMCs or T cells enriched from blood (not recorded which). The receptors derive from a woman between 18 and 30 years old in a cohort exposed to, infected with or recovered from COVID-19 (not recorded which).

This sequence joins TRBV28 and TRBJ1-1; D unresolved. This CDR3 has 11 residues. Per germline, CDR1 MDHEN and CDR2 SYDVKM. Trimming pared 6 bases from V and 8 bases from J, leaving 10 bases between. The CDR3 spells CASRALYEAFF. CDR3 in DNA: TGTGCCAGCAGAGCATTGTACGAAGCTTTCTTT.

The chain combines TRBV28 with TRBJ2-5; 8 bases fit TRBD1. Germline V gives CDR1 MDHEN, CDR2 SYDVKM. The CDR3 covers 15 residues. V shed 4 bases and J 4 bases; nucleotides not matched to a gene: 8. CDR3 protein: CASSSLAGGGETQYF. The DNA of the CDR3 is TGTGCCAGCAGTTCCTTAGCAGGGGGCGGAGAGACCCAGTACTTC.

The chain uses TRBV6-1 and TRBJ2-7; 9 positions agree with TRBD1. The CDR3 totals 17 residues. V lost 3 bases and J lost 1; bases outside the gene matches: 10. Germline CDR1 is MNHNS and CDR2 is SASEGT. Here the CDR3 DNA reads TGTGCCAGCAGTGACCCTATCGGACAGGGGAGATCCTACGAGCAGTACTTC. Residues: CASSDPIGQGRSYEQYF.

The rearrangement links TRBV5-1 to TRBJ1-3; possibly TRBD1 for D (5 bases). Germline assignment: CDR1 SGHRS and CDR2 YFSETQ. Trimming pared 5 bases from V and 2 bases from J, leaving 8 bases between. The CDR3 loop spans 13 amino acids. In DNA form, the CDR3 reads TGCGCCAGCAGAATGACAGCTGGAAACACCATATATTTT. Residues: CASRMTAGNTIYF.

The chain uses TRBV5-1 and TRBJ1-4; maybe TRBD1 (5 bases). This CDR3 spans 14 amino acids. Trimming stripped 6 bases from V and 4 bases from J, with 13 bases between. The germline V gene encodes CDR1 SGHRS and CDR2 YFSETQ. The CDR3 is CASNQGEDNEKLFF. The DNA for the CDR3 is TGCGCCAGCAACCAAGGGGAAGATAATGAAAAACTGTTTTTT.

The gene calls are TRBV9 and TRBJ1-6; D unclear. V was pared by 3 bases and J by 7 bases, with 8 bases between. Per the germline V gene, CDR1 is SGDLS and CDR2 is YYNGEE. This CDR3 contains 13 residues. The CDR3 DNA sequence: TGTGCCAGCAGCGCAGAACCGAATTCACCCCTCCACTTT. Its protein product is CASSAEPNSPLHF.

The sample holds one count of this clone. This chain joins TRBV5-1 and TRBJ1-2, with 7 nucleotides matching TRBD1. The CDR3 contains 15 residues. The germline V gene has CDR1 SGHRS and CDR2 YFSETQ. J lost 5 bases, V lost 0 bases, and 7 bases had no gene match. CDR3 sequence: CASSLGWDSLYGYTF. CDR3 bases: TGCGCCAGCAGCTTGGGTTGGGACAGCCTTTATGGCTACACCTTC.

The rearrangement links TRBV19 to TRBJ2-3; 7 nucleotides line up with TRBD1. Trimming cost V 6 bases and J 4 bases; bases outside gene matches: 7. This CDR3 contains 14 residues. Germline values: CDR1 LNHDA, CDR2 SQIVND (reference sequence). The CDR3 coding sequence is TGTGCCAGTAGCACAGGGGAAGGGGCAGATACGCAGTATTTT. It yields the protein CASSTGEGADTQYF.

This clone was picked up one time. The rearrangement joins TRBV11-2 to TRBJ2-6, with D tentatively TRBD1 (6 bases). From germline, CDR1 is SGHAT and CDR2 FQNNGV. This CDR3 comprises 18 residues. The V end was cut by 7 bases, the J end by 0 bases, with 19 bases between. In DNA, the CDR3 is TGTGCCAGCATACTAACAGGGAACTTCTTCTCTGGGGCCAACGTCCTGACTTTC. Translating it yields CASILTGNFFSGANVLTF.

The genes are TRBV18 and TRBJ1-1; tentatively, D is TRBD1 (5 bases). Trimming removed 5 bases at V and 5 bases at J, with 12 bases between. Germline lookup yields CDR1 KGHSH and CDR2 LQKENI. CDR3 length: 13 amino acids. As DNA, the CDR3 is TGTGCCAGCTCATCCAGGGAGGGGACTGAAGCTTTCTTT. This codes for CASSSREGTEAFF. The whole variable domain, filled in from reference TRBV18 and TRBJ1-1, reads NAGVMQNPRHLVRRRGQEARLRCSPMKGHSHVYWYRQLPEEGLKFMVYLQKENIIDESGMPKERFSAEFPKEGPSILRIQQVVRGDSAAYFCASSSREGTEAFFGQGTRLTVV.

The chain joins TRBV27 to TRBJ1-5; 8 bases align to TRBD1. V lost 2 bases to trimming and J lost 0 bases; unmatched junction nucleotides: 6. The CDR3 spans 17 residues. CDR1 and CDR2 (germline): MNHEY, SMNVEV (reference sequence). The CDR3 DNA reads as TGTGCCAGCAGTTTAACAGGACAGGGCGATAGCAATCAGCCCCAGCATTTT. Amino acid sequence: CASSLTGQGDSNQPQHF.

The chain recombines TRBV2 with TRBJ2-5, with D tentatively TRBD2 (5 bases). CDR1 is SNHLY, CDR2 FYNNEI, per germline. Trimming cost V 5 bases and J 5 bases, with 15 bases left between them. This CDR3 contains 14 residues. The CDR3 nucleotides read TGTGCCAGCAGTACTCTACTAGAAGGGGAGACCCAGTACTTC. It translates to CASSTLLEGETQYF.

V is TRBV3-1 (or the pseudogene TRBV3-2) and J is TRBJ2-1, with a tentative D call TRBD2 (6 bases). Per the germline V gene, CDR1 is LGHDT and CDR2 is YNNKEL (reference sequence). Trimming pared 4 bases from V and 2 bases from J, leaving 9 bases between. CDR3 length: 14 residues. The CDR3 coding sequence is TGTGCCAGCAGCCTGGGGAGGACCTACAATGAGCAGTTCTTC. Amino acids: CASSLGRTYNEQFF.

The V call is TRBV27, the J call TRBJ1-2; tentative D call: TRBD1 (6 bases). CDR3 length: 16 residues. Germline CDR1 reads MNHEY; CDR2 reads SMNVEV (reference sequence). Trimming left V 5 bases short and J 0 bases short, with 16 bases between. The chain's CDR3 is CASSLTGTPANYGYTF. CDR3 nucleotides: TGTGCCAGCAGTCTCACTGGGACACCGGCTAACTATGGCTACACCTTC.

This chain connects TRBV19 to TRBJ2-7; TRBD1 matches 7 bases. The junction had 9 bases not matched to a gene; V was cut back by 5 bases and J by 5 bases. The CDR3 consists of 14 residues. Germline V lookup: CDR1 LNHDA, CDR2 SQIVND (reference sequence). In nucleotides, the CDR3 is TGTGCCAGTAGTCCAACAGGGGTCCCCCACGAGCAGTACTTC. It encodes CASSPTGVPHEQYF.

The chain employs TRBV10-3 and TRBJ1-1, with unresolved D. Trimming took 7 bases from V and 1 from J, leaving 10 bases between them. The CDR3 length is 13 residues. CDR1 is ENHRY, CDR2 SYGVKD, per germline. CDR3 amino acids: CAIKAVENTEAFF. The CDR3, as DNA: TGTGCCATCAAGGCGGTTGAGAACACTGAAGCTTTCTTT.

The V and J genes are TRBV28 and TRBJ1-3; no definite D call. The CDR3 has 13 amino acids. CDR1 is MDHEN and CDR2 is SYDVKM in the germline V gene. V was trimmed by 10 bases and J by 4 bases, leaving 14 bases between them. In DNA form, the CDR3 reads TGTGCCACCAAAACTCCCGGGGGAAACACCATATATTTT. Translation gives CATKTPGGNTIYF.

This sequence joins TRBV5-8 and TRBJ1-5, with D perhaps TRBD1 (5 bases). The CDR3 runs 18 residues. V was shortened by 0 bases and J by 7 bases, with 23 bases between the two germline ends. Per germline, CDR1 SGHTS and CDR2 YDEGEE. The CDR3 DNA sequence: TGTGCCAGCAGCTTGGAACTTGGCCCCGGGGGACGAGGGCAGCCCCAGCATTTT. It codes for CASSLELGPGGRGQPQHF. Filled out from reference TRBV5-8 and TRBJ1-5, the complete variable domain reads EAGVTQSPTHLIKTRGQQATLRCSPISGHTSVYWYQQALGLGLQFLLWYDEGEERNRGNFPPRFSGRQFPNYSSELNVNALELEDSALYLCASSLELGPGGRGQPQHFGDGTRLSIL.

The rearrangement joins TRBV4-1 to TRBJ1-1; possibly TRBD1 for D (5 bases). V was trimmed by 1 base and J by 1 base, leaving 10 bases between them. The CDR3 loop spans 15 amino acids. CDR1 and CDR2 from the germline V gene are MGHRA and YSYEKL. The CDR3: CASSQGLGQNTEAFF. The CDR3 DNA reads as TGCGCCAGCAGCCAAGGTCTCGGACAGAACACTGAAGCTTTCTTT.

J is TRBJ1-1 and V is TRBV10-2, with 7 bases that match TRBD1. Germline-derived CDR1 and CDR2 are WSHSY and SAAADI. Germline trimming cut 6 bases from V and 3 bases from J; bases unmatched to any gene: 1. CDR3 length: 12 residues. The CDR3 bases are TGCGCCAGCAGAGGGGGCGACACTGAAGCTTTCTTT. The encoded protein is CASRGGDTEAFF.

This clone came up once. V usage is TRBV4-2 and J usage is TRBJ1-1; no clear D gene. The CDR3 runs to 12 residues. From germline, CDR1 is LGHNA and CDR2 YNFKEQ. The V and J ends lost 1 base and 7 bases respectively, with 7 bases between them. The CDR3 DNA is TGTGCCAGCAGCCAAGCTAGGTTTGAAGCTTTCTTT. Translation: CASSQARFEAFF.